This T cell receptor beta chain was found in a study of blood T cell repertoires in COVID-19. Participants were aged roughly 18 to 90 years, lived in 24 US areas, and enrolled virtually. Cohort 3 recovered donors had two negative PCRs, clearance, or symptom resolution. Using immunoSEQ multiplex PCR, the repertoire was profiled, and TCRdb retains in-frame clones only, with some absent. The sample has 250,000 to 300,000 clones; approximately 88% are singletons. Germline values: CDR1 LGHDT, CDR2 YNNKEL (reference sequence). V lost 5 bases to trimming and J lost 4 bases; unmatched junction nucleotides: 9. The CDR3 spans 17 residues.

This sequence joins TRBV3-1 (or the pseudogene TRBV3-2) and TRBJ2-5, with 14 nucleotides matching TRBD2. The sequencing sample was made of PBMCs or T cells enriched from blood (not recorded which). The clonotype was recovered from a woman between 40 and 55 years old who had recovered from COVID-19. As DNA, the CDR3 is TGTGCCAGCAGCGGTACCGGCGGACTAGCGGGAGGAGAGACCCAGTACTTC. The encoded protein is CASSGTGGLAGGETQYF.